Presented here are 17 T cell receptor beta chains from one specimen sequenced in a study of T-cell memory formation after mild COVID-19. Via MiXCR, TCRdb re-called the 5' RACE reads, giving one row per CDR3 protein. The sample records approximately 580,000 distinct CDR3 sequences, around 21% being singletons. The sequencing sample was made of PBMCs or a T cell subset sorted from them (not recorded which). These receptors originate from an adult woman who had mild COVID-19 (a few samples of this study predate the infection). Cell type and time point are not known.

This chain joins TRBV11-2 and TRBJ1-6; D remains unclear. Germline CDR1 SGHAT, CDR2 FQNNGV. Trimming removed 0 bases from V and 7 bases from J, with 7 bases in between. The CDR3 is made up of 14 amino acids. The CDR3 DNA reads as TGTGCCAGCAGCTTAGATCCCCACAATTCACCCCTCCACTTT. This sequence encodes CASSLDPHNSPLHF.

Only a few counts were recorded for this clonotype. The chain employs TRBV4-2 and TRBJ1-1, with D possibly TRBD1 on 6 matching bases. The CDR3 loop spans 17 amino acids. Trimming shortened V by 3 bases and J by 5 bases, and 22 bases separated the two germline ends. Germline-derived CDR1 and CDR2 are LGHNA and YNFKEQ. Here the CDR3 reads CASSHDRGKGIGTEAFF. The DNA for the CDR3 is TGTGCCAGCAGCCATGATAGGGGGAAGGGTATAGGAACTGAAGCTTTCTTT.

J is TRBJ1-3 and V is TRBV7-2; 9 nucleotides agree with TRBD1. The CDR3 covers 15 residues. V dropped 5 bases and J dropped 2; count of bases not matched to a gene: 4. CDR1 is SGHTA, CDR2 FQGNSA, per germline. The CDR3 nucleotides read TGTGCCAGCAGCCCTGGGACAGGGACTGGAAACACCATATATTTT. It yields the protein CASSPGTGTGNTIYF.

The V call is TRBV5-6, the J call TRBJ1-2; the match to TRBD1 covers 7 bases. The CDR3 loop spans 14 amino acids. The V segment lost 3 bases and the J segment 0 bases; nucleotides outside the gene matches: 2. Germline-derived CDR1 and CDR2 are SGHDT and YYEEEE. This CDR3 is CASSWDRANYGYTF. In DNA, the CDR3 is TGTGCCAGCAGCTGGGACAGAGCTAACTATGGCTACACCTTC.

The chain is built from TRBV5-4 and TRBJ2-7; 13 nucleotides agree with TRBD2. Germline CDR1 reads SGHNT; CDR2 reads YYREEE (reference sequence). V shed 4 bases, J shed 0 bases, and the junction held 4 bases outside the gene matches. This CDR3 is 16 amino acids long. This CDR3 reads CASSATSGGASYEQYF. The CDR3 nucleotides are TGTGCCAGCAGCGCTACTAGCGGGGGGGCCTCCTACGAGCAGTACTTC.

The chain employs TRBV11-2 and TRBJ2-5; D might be TRBD2 (5 bases). CDR1 is SGHAT and CDR2 is FQNNGV in the germline V gene. CDR3 size: 13 residues. V shed 7 bases and J shed 4 bases, with 13 bases lying between them. The CDR3 bases are TGTGCCAGCACCCCGGGGTGGAGAGAGACCCAGTACTTC. Its translation is CASTPGWRETQYF. The full variable domain, its missing parts supplied by reference TRBV11-2 and TRBJ2-5, is EAGVAQSPRYKIIEKRQSVAFWCNPISGHATLYWYQQILGQGPKLLIQFQNNGVVDDSQLPKDRFSAERLKGVDSTLKIQPAKLEDSAVYLCASTPGWRETQYFGPGTRLLVL.

The chain has TRBV13 and TRBJ2-3, with no clear D. The CDR3 spans 15 residues. CDR1 and CDR2 from the germline V gene are PRHDT and FYEKMQ (reference sequence). V dropped 1 base and J dropped 0 bases, with 8 bases sitting between them. This CDR3 is CASSLARGSTDTQYF. The CDR3 bases are TGTGCCAGCAGCTTAGCCCGCGGAAGCACAGATACGCAGTATTTT.

This clonotype occurred a few times. The rearrangement uses TRBV9 and TRBJ2-5; 8 nucleotides line up with TRBD1. The J segment lost 5 bases and the V segment lost 3 bases, leaving 12 bases of the junction unmatched. In germline, CDR1 is SGDLS, CDR2 YYNGEE. The CDR3 spans 16 residues. This CDR3 reads CASSAPNRGFRETQYF. CDR3 nucleotides: TGTGCCAGCAGCGCCCCGAACAGGGGGTTCAGGGAGACCCAGTACTTC.

This clonotype appeared a few times. This chain joins TRBV27 and TRBJ2-1, with D perhaps TRBD2 (7 bases). Between the trimmed V and J ends, which lost 5 bases and 5 bases, there was a span of 16 bases. Germline V gene lookup returns CDR1 MNHEY and CDR2 SMNVEV (reference sequence). The CDR3 totals 15 residues. The CDR3 coding sequence is TGTGCCAGCAGTCCCCGGGGGGCGGGGGACAATGAGCAGTTCTTC. This sequence encodes CASSPRGAGDNEQFF.

This chain joins TRBV6-1 and TRBJ2-1; unclear D gene. CDR1 and CDR2 (germline): MNHNS, SASEGT. Between the trimmed V and J ends, which lost 0 bases and 8 bases, there was a span of 2 bases. The CDR3 extends over 11 amino acids. CDR3 region: CASSEADEQFF. The CDR3 DNA reads as TGTGCCAGCAGTGAAGCGGATGAGCAGTTCTTC.

This clonotype was detected ten times or more. The CDR3 nucleotides are TGTGCCAGCAGCTTCCCTGGACTAGCGGGACACAATGAGCAGTTCTTC. This translates into CASSFPGLAGHNEQFF. The chain is built from TRBV7-8 and TRBJ2-1; TRBD2 matches at 12 bases. The length of the CDR3 is 16 residues. CDR1 is SGHVS, CDR2 FQNEAQ, per germline. The V gene end was trimmed by 3 bases and the J gene end by 5 bases; junction bases not matched to a gene: 5. Together with reference TRBV7-8 and TRBJ2-1, the CDR3 gives the full variable domain: GAGVSQSPRYKVAKRGQDVALRCDPISGHVSLFWYQQALGQGPEFLTYFQNEAQLDKSGLPSDRFFAERPEGSVSTLKIQRTQQEDSAVYLCASSFPGLAGHNEQFFGPGTRLTVL.

CDR3 sequence: CASSALAGGEETQYF. CDR3 DNA: TGTGCCAGCAGCGCCCTAGCGGGGGGCGAAGAGACCCAGTACTTC. The chain employs TRBV9 and TRBJ2-5; 11 bases are a match to TRBD2. Germline CDR1 SGDLS, CDR2 YYNGEE. This CDR3 comprises 15 residues. Losses at the gene ends were 3 bases for V and 3 bases for J; bases not matched to a gene: 4. Filled out from reference TRBV9 and TRBJ2-5, the complete variable domain reads DSGVTQTPKHLITATGQRVTLRCSPRSGDLSVYWYQQSLDQGLQFLIQYYNGEERAKGNILERFSAQQFPDLHSELNLSSLELGDSALYFCASSALAGGEETQYFGPGTRLLVL.

This clonotype has a handful of counts. V and J are TRBV7-3 and TRBJ2-3, with TRBD2 matching over 11 bases. Germline V CDR1 and CDR2: SGHTA, FQGTGA. The CDR3 contains 16 residues. V was clipped by 5 bases and J by 4 bases; unmatched bases: 8. The CDR3 sequence is CASSPEGLAAPDTQYF. The CDR3 DNA follows: TGTGCCAGCAGCCCCGAGGGACTAGCGGCACCAGATACGCAGTATTTT.

This clonotype was found a few times. This sequence joins TRBV5-1 and TRBJ2-1; TRBD2 aligns across 10 bases. Trimming at V came to 3 bases and at J to 2 bases, leaving 5 bases not matched to a gene. CDR3 length: 16 residues. Germline values: CDR1 SGHRS, CDR2 YFSETQ. The chain's CDR3 is CASSWETSGPYNEQFF. The CDR3 DNA follows: TGCGCCAGCAGCTGGGAGACTAGCGGGCCCTACAATGAGCAGTTCTTC.

This clonotype was recorded many times. The genes are TRBV15 and TRBJ2-5; D is unclear. Per the germline V gene, CDR1 is LNHNV and CDR2 is YYDKDF (reference sequence). Trimming pared 1 base from V and 2 bases from J, leaving 11 bases between. The CDR3 covers 15 residues. For the CDR3, the DNA is TGTGCCACCAGCAGAGCAAGGGCCAGACAAGAGACCCAGTACTTC. Its protein product is CATSRARARQETQYF.

This clonotype was detected only a few times. This chain joins TRBV6-5 and TRBJ1-4; 7 nucleotides match TRBD1. The CDR3 runs to 14 residues. V lost 4 bases to trimming and J lost 6 bases; unmatched junction nucleotides: 5. Per the germline V gene, CDR1 is MNHEY and CDR2 is SVGAGI. In nucleotides, the CDR3 is TGTGCCAGCAGTTTTGGACAGGCGGATGAAAAACTGTTTTTT. Protein: CASSFGQADEKLFF.

This chain uses TRBV2 with TRBJ2-6, with D uncertain. Trimming shortened V by 2 bases and J by 0 bases, and 8 bases separated the two germline ends. Germline V gives CDR1 SNHLY, CDR2 FYNNEI. The CDR3 loop spans 16 amino acids. The CDR3 protein is CASSEKGVSGANVLTF. The CDR3 region has the DNA TGTGCCAGCAGTGAAAAGGGTGTCTCTGGGGCCAACGTCCTGACTTTC. The complete variable domain, with remaining parts taken from reference TRBV2 and TRBJ2-6, reads EPEVTQTPSHQVTQMGQEVILRCVPISNHLYFYWYRQILGQKVEFLVSFYNNEISEKSEIFDDQFSVERPDGSNFTLKIRSTKLEDSAMYFCASSEKGVSGANVLTFGAGSRLTVL.